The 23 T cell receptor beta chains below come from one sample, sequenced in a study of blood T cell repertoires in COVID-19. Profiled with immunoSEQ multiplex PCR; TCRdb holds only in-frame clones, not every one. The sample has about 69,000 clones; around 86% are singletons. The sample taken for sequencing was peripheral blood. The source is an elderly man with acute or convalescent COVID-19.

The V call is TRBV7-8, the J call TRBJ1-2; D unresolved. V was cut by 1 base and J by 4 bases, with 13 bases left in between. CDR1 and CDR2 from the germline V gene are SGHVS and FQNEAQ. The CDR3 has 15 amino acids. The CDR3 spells CASSLGLSGGYGYTF. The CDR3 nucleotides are TGTGCCAGCAGCTTAGGACTTTCCGGTGGCTATGGCTACACCTTC.

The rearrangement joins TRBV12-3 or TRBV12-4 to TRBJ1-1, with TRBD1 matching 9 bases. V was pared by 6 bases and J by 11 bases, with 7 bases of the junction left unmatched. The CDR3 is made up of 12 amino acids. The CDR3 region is CASSVGTGNAFF. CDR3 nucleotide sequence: TGTGCCAGCAGCGTAGGGACAGGGAATGCTTTCTTT.

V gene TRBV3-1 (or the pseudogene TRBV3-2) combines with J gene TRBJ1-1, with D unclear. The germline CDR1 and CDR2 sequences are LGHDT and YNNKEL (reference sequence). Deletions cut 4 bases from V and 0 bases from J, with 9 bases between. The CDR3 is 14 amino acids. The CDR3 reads CASSPRRVNTEAFF. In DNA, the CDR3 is TGTGCCAGCAGCCCTAGACGAGTGAACACTGAAGCTTTCTTT.

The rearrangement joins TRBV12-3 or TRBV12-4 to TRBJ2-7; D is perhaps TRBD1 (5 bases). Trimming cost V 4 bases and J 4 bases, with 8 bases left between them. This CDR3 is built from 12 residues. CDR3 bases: TGTGCCAGCAGTTCCCAGGGATACGAGCAGTACTTC. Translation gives CASSSQGYEQYF.

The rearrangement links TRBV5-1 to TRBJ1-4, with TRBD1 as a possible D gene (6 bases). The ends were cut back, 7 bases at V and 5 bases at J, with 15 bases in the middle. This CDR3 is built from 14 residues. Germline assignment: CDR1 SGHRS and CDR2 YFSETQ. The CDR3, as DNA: TGCGCCAGCTCCAACCAGGGGATCAATGAAAAACTGTTTTTT. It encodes CASSNQGINEKLFF.

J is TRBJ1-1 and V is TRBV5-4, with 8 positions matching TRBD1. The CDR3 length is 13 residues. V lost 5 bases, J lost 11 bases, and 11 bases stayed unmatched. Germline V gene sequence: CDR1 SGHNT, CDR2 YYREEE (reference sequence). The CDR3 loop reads CASSSQGGIGAFF. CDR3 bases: TGTGCCAGCAGTTCACAGGGGGGAATCGGTGCTTTCTTT.

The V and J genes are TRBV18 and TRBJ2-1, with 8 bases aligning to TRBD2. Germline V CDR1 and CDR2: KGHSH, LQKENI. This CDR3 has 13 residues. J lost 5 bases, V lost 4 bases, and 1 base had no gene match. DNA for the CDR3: TGTGCCAGCTCACAGACTAGCGACAATGAGCAGTTCTTC. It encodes CASSQTSDNEQFF.

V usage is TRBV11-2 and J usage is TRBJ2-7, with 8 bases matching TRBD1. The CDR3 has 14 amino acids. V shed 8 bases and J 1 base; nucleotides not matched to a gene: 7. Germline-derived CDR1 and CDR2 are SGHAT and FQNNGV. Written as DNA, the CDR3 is TGTGCCAGCCGATCAGGGGGCAGGTCCTACGAGCAGTACTTC. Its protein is CASRSGGRSYEQYF.

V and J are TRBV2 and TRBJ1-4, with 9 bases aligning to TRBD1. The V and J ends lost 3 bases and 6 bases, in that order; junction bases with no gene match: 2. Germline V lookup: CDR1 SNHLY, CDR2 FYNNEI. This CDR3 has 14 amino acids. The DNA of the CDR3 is TGTGCCAGCAGTGACGACAGGGGGGATGAAAAACTGTTTTTT. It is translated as CASSDDRGDEKLFF.

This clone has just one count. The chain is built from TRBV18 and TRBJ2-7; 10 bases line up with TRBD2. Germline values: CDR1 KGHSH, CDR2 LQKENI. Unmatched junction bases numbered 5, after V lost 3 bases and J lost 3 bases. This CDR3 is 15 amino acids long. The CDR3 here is CASSPSGLAFYEQYF. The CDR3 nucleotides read TGTGCCAGCTCACCCTCGGGACTAGCGTTCTACGAGCAGTACTTC.

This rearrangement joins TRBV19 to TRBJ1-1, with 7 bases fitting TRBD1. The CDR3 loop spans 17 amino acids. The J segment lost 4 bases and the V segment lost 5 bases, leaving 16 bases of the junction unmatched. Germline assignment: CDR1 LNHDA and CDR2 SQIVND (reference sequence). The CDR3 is CASSSGQVLGLGTEAFF. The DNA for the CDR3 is TGTGCCAGTAGTTCCGGACAGGTCTTGGGGTTGGGCACTGAAGCTTTCTTT.

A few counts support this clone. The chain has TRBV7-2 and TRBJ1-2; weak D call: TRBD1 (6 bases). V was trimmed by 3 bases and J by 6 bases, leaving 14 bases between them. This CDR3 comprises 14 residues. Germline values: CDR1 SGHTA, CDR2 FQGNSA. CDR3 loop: CASSFTLQGDGYTF. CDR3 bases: TGTGCCAGCAGCTTTACCTTACAGGGTGATGGCTACACCTTC. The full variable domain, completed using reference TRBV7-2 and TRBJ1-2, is GAGVSQSPSNKVTEKGKDVELRCDPISGHTALYWYRQSLGQGLEFLIYFQGNSAPDKSGLPSDRFSAERTGGSVSTLTIQRTQQEDSAVYLCASSFTLQGDGYTFGSGTRLTVV.

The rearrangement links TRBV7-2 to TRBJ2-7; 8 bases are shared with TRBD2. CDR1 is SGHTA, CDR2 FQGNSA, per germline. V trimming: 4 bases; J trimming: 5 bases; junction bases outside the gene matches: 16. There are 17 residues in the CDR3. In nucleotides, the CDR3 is TGTGCCAGCAGCTACCCTGGGGGCGGGAGGCCGGTAGACGAGCAGTACTTC. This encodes CASSYPGGGRPVDEQYF. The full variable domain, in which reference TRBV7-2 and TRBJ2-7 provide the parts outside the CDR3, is GAGVSQSPSNKVTEKGKDVELRCDPISGHTALYWYRQSLGQGLEFLIYFQGNSAPDKSGLPSDRFSAERTGGSVSTLTIQRTQQEDSAVYLCASSYPGGGRPVDEQYFGPGTRLTVT.

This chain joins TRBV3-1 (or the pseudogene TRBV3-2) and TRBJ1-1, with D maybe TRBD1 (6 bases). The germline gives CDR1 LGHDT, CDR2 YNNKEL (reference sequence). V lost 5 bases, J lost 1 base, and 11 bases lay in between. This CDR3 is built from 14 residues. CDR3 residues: CASSSWTANTEAFF. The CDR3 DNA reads TGTGCCAGCAGCTCGTGGACAGCGAACACTGAAGCTTTCTTT.

The CDR3 sequence is CASSKRDRDSYNEQFF. The CDR3 DNA reads as TGTGCCAGCAGCAAACGGGACAGGGACTCCTACAATGAGCAGTTCTTC. The V and J genes are TRBV9 and TRBJ2-1; 9 bases line up with TRBD1. This CDR3 is 16 amino acids long. CDR1 and CDR2 from the germline V gene are SGDLS and YYNGEE. J lost 0 bases, V lost 4 bases, and 5 bases had no gene match.

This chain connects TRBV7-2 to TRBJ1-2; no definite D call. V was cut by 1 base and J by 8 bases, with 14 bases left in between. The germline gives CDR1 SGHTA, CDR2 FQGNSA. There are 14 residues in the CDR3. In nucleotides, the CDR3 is TGTGCCAGCAGCTTAGATTCCGGTACTAGGGGCTACACCTTC. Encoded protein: CASSLDSGTRGYTF.

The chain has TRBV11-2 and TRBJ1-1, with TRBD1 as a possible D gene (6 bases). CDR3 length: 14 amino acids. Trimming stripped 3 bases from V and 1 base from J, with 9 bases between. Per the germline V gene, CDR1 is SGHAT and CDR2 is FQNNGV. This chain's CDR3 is CASSFQGSNTEAFF. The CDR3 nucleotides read TGTGCCAGCAGCTTCCAGGGGTCGAACACTGAAGCTTTCTTT.

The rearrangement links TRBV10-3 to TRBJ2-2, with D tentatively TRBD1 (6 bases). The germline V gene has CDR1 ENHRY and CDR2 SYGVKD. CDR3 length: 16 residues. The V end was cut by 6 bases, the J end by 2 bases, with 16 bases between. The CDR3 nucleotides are TGTGCCATCAGGGACAGACCCGATCTAAACACCGGGGAGCTGTTTTTT. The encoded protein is CAIRDRPDLNTGELFF.

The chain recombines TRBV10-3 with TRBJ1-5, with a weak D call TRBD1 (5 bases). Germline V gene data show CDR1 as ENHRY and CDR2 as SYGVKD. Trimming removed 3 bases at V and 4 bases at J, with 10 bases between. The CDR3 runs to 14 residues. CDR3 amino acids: CAISDRVGNQPQHF. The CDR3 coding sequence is TGTGCCATCAGTGACAGGGTTGGAAATCAGCCCCAGCATTTT.

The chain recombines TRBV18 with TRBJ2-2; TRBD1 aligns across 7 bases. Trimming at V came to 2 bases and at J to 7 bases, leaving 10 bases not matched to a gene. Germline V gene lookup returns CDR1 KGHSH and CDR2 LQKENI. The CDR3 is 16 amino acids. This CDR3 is CASSPMSGTDYGELFF. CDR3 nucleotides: TGTGCCAGCTCACCAATGTCCGGGACAGATTACGGGGAGCTGTTTTTT.

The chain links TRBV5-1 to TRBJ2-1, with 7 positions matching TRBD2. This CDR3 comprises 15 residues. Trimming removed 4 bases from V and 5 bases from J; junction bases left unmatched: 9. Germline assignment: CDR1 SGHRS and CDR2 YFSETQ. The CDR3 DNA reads TGCGCCAGCAGCGGGGGTTTTAGCGGGCACAATGAGCAGTTCTTC. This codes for CASSGGFSGHNEQFF.

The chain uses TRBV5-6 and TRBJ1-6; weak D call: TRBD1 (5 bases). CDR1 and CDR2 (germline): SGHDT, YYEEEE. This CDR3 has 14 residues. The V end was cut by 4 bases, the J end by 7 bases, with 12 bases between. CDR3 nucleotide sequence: TGTGCCAGCAGCCAGGGAAGTTTAAATTCACCCCTCCACTTT. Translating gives CASSQGSLNSPLHF.

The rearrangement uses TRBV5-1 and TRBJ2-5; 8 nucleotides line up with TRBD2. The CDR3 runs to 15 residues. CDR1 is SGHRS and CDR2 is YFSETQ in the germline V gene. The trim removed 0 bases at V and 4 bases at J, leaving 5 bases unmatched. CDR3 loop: CASSLAGAGGETQYF. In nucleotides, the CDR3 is TGCGCCAGCAGCTTGGCCGGGGCGGGAGGAGAGACCCAGTACTTC.